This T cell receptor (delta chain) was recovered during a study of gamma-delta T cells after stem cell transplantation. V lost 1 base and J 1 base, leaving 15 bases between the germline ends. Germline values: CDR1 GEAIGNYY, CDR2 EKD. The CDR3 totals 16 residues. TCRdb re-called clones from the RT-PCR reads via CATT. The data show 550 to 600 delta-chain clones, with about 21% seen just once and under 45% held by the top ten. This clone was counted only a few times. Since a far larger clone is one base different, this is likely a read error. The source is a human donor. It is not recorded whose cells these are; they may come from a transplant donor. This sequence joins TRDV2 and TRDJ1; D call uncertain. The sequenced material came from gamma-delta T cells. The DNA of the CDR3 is TGTGCCTGTGACACTTCACTCGTCTCCGGCACCGATAAACTCATCTTT. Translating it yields CACDTSLVSGTDKLIF.